A selection of T cell receptor beta chains follows, all from one sample in a study of blood T cell repertoires in COVID-19. This table comes from immunoSEQ multiplex PCR, and its TCRdb copy is limited to in-frame clones, with some not included. This sample yields 130,000 or so clones, of which approximately 71% are seen a single time; over 7% belongs to the top ten. Sequencing input: peripheral blood. The receptors derive from a human donor in a cohort sampled during active COVID-19. The CDR3 runs from the conserved cysteine through the conserved F or W. The order of the fields is CDR3 length, clone size, V gene, J gene, CDR3 protein. Size is stated for part of the rows, as once, few or many counts, or as a class when the clone is expanded.

>14|.|TRBV7-3|TRBJ1-1
CASSPQGAGTEAFF
>12|once|TRBV20-1|TRBJ1-2
CSASGGNYGYTF
>14|.|TRBV7-8|TRBJ1-5
CASSALTGGQPQHF
>12|.|TRBV27|TRBJ1-6
CASSFINSPLHF
>16|.|TRBV5-4|TRBJ1-4
CASSLGTGVVYEKLFF
>16|.|TRBV29-1|TRBJ2-1
CSVEDPDSGAYNEQFF
>13|once|TRBV5-1|TRBJ2-7
CASSAADSYEQYF
>14|few|TRBV25-1|TRBJ1-2
CASRESAGGYGYTF
>12|.|TRBV9|TRBJ1-1
CASSAGGTEAFF
>15|.|TRBV5-6|TRBJ1-6
CASSLWKGEGSPLHF
>13|.|TRBV12-3/TRBV12-4|TRBJ2-7
CASSLGGSYEQYF
>14|.|TRBV27|TRBJ2-7
CASSVGGTSYEQYF
>15|.|TRBV19|TRBJ1-5
CASSRTGRGNQPQHF
>14|.|TRBV30|TRBJ2-7
CAWSLGQGPWEQYF
>15|.|TRBV6-2/TRBV6-3|TRBJ1-2
CASSYRGHSNYGYTF
>16|many|TRBV2|TRBJ2-7
CASREETGVRYYEQYF
>15|.|TRBV6-6|TRBJ2-7
CASSYSNAGKDEQYF
>12|once|TRBV9|TRBJ2-7
CASSGQSYEQYF
>15|.|TRBV28|TRBJ2-7
CASSSQRSGSFEQYF
>13|.|TRBV6-5|TRBJ1-2
CASSFSTGHGYTF
>15|.|TRBV4-1|TRBJ2-2
CASTADHSNTGELFF
>14|.|TRBV27|TRBJ1-6
CASSPGSDLSPLHF
>13|.|TRBV19|TRBJ1-1
CATHRGLNTEAFF
>15|.|TRBV7-9|TRBJ2-7
CASSLAAGSSYEQYF
>14|.|TRBV30|TRBJ1-2
CAWSVPGSNYGYTF
>11|.|TRBV12-3/TRBV12-4|TRBJ2-7
CASSLNSEQYF
>17|.|TRBV4-1|TRBJ2-1
CASSLGTSGGSYNEQFF
>13|.|TRBV14|TRBJ2-1
CASSRGTNNEQFF
>14|.|TRBV3-1/TRBV3-2|TRBJ1-5
CASSQDYSNQPQHF
>15|.|TRBV2|TRBJ2-1
CASSSGGPLYNEQFF
>13|.|TRBV30|TRBJ1-5
CAWSRSLGEPQHF
>10|few|TRBV25-1|TRBJ2-3
CATGTDTQYF
>15|.|TRBV4-1|TRBJ1-2
CASSHDRDLYYGYTF
>13|.|TRBV12-5|TRBJ1-1
CASGFPRGVKAFF
>15|once|TRBV30|TRBJ1-6
CAWTGTGGYNSPLHF
>14|once|TRBV3-1/TRBV3-2|TRBJ2-5
CASSHRIGGETQYF
>15|.|TRBV3-1/TRBV3-2|TRBJ2-7
CASSAGGGSLYEQYF
>13|few|TRBV11-3|TRBJ1-1
CASSPRGRTEAFF
>14|few|TRBV3-1/TRBV3-2|TRBJ1-2
CASSPRTDNYGYTF
>14|many|TRBV28|TRBJ2-7
CASSQTGVLYEQYF
>18|.|TRBV4-1|TRBJ2-6
CASSPTPVGDIGANVLTF
>14|.|TRBV30|TRBJ2-5
CAWNRLAGVETQYF
>14|.|TRBV19|TRBJ2-7
CASSVSGRIYEQYF
>14|.|TRBV6-5|TRBJ2-7
CASRASGGAYEQYF
>16|.|TRBV3-1/TRBV3-2|TRBJ1-4
CASSSPAGTGYEKLFF
>15|.|TRBV5-6|TRBJ2-7
CASSLEGQFAYEQYF
>15|few|TRBV5-1|TRBJ1-2
CASSWTGTGVYGYTF
>11|few|TRBV27|TRBJ2-7
CASSPSYEQYF
>15|.|TRBV5-4|TRBJ2-6
CASSLYRDGANVLTF
>17|few|TRBV4-2|TRBJ2-7
CASSQDLLTSGTYEQYF
>15|.|TRBV19|TRBJ2-6
CASSTQGSGANVLTF
>10|.|TRBV21-1|TRBJ2-7
CASRQDEQYF
>14|.|TRBV5-6|TRBJ2-7
CASSPFSGGYEQYF
>17|.|TRBV28|TRBJ2-7
CASSLRTQLAPTYEQYF
>14|.|TRBV13|TRBJ2-7
CASSHSGKVYEQYF
>15|.|TRBV4-1|TRBJ1-2
CASSQVKEGVGGYTF
>15|.|TRBV5-1|TRBJ1-3
CASRPWTGDGNTIYF
>13|.|TRBV5-1|TRBJ1-6
CASSPGDLRPLHF
>15|once|TRBV11-2|TRBJ2-1
CASSSGLAVYNEQFF